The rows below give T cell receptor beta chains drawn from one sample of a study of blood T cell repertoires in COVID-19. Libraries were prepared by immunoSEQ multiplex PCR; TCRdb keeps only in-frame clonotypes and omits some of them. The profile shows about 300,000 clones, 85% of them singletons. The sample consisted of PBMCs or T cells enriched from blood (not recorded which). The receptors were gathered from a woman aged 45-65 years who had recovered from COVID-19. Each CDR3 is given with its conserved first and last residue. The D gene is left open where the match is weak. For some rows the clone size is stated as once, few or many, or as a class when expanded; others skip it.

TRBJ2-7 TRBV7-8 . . TGTGCCAGCAGCCCATTTCAGGGGCCCTCCTACGAGCAGTACTTC CASSPFQGPSYEQYF
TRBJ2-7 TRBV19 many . TGTGCCAGTAGTAGGACTGGGCCATACGAGCAGTACTTC CASSRTGPYEQYF
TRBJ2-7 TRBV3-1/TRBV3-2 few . TGTGCCAGCAGCCAAGGGAAAGGGGGGGAATACGAGCAGTACTTC CASSQGKGGEYEQYF
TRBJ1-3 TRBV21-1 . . TGTGCCAGCAGCAAAGTTGCGGGGGCTGGAAACACCATATATTTT CASSKVAGAGNTIYF
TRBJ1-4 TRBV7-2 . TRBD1 TGTGCCAGCAGCCGGGACAGGGGTGATGAAAAACTGTTTTTT CASSRDRGDEKLFF
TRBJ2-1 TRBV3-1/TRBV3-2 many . TGTGCCAGCAGCCAAGGCTTCGACACCTTAACCTACAATGAGCAGTTCTTC CASSQGFDTLTYNEQFF
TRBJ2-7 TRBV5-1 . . TGCGCCAGCAGCTCGGCGGCTAGCTCCTACGAGCAGTACTTC CASSSAASSYEQYF
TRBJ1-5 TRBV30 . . TGTGCCTGGACTCATGGGGGGGATGTACGGCAGCCCCAGCATTTT CAWTHGGDVRQPQHF
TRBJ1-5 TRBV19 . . TGTGCCAGTAGTATAGAGAGGGACACGTATAGCAATCAGCCCCAGCATTTT CASSIERDTYSNQPQHF
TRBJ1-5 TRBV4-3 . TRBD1 TGCGCCAGCAGCCAAGACCCCGGGACAGGGGGCTATATGAATCAGCCCCAGCATTTT CASSQDPGTGGYMNQPQHF
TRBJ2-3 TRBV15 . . TGTGCCACCAGCAGACGAGAAGGGGTTCGCACAGATACGCAGTATTTT CATSRREGVRTDTQYF
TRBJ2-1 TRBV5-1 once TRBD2 TGCGCCAGCGGGCAGCGGGAGTTTCATGAGCAGTTCTTC CASGQREFHEQFF
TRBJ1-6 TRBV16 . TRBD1 TGTGCCAGCAGCCAATCGGACAGGGGTCAATCACCCCTCCACTTT CASSQSDRGQSPLHF
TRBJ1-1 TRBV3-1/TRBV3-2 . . TGTGCCAGCATCGGGGGCACTGAAGCTTTCTTT CASIGGTEAFF
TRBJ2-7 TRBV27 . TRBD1 TGTGCCAGCAGTCCCGGGACAGGGGACTACGAGCAGTACTTC CASSPGTGDYEQYF
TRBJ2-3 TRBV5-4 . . TGTGCCAGCAGCTTAAGCCCAATTAGCACAGATACGCAGTATTTT CASSLSPISTDTQYF
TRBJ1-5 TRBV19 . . TGTGCCAGTACGGGGGTGTTCCAGCCCCAGCATTTT CASTGVFQPQHF
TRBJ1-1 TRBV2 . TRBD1 TGTGCCAGCAGTGACCTCCGGGACAGCACTGAAGCTTTCTTT CASSDLRDSTEAFF
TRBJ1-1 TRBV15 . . TGTGCCACTACTCCCGCAGGTCGGAACACTGAAGCTTTCTTT CATTPAGRNTEAFF
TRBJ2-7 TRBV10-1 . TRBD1 TGCGCCAGCAGTGAGTCGACAGGGTTCGAGCAGTACTTC CASSESTGFEQYF
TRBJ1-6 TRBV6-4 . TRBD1 TGTGCCAGCAGCGACGACAGGGAACACTCACCCCTCCACTTT CASSDDREHSPLHF
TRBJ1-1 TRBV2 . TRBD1 TGTGCCAGCATTAAGGACAGGGGGCGATCTGAAGCTTTCTTT CASIKDRGRSEAFF
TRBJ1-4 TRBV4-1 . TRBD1 TGCGCCAGCAGCCTCCAGACGGCGGACAGGGTTAGGGAAAAACTGTTTTTT CASSLQTADRVREKLFF
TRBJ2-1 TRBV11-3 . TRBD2 TGTGCCAGCAGCTTAGATAGCGGGGGTGACAATGAGCAGTTCTTC CASSLDSGGDNEQFF
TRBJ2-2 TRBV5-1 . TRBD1 TGCGCCAGCAGCTTGAGTACAGGGGGCTCCACCGGGGAGCTGTTTTTT CASSLSTGGSTGELFF
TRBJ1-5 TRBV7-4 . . TGTGCCAGCATCCTCGGAGACAGATGTTATAGCAATCAGCCCCAGCATTTT CASILGDRCYSNQPQHF
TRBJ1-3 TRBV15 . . TGTGCCACCAGCAGAGACCCTGCACGGGGGAACACCATATATTTT CATSRDPARGNTIYF
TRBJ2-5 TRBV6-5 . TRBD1 TGTGCCAGCAGTTCCGGGACAGTAAAAGAGACCCAGTACTTC CASSSGTVKETQYF
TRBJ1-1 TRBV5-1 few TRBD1 TGCGCCAGCAGCTTGGCGGGGACAGCCGTCATGAACACTGAAGCTTTCTTT CASSLAGTAVMNTEAFF
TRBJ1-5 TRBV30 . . TGTGCCTGGAGTGGAGGAGGGGCGAGTCAGCCCCAGCATTTT CAWSGGGASQPQHF
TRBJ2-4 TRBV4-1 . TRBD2 TGCGCCAGCAGCCAAGAGGAGCGGGAGGACATTCAGTACTTC CASSQEEREDIQYF
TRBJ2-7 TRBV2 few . TGTGCCAGCAGTGTTGAGGGCTACGAGCAGTACTTC CASSVEGYEQYF
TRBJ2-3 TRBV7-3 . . TGTGCCAGCAGCTTAGGGAGTACAGATACGCAGTATTTT CASSLGSTDTQYF
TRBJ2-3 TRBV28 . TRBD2 TGTGCCAGCAGAATGAGCGGGGGGGGCACAGATACGCAGTATTTT CASRMSGGGTDTQYF
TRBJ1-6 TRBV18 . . TGTGCCAGCTCACCGTCGGGGGTGGATTCACCCCTCCACTTT CASSPSGVDSPLHF
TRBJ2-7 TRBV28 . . TGTGCCAGCAGCCGAGGAGACAGAGTACACGAGCAGTACTTC CASSRGDRVHEQYF
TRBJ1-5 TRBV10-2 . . TGCGCCAGCAGTGGCTATTACAATCAGCCCCAGCATTTT CASSGYYNQPQHF
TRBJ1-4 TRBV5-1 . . TGCGCCAGCAGCTTTCGGGAGTCTAATGAAAAACTGTTTTTT CASSFRESNEKLFF
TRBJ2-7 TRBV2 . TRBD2 TGTGCCAGCAGGGGGACTAGCGGGAGATACGAGCAGTACTTC CASRGTSGRYEQYF
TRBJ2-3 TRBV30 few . TGTGCCTGGACAGATCTCACAGATACGCAGTATTTT CAWTDLTDTQYF
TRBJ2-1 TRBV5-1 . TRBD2 TGCGCCAGCAGCGGACTAGCGGGAGAGCAGTTCTTC CASSGLAGEQFF
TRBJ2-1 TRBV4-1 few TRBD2 TGCGCCAGCAGCCAGACTAGCGGGGGGGCTGGTGAGCAGTTCTTC CASSQTSGGAGEQFF
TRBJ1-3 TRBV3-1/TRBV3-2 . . TGTGCCAGCAGCCAAGCGACGGGTGACTCTGGAAACACCATATATTTT CASSQATGDSGNTIYF
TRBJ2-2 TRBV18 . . TGTGCCAGCTCACCACTCCCGACAGGCACCGGGGAGCTGTTTTTT CASSPLPTGTGELFF
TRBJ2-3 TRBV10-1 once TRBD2 TGCGCCAGCAGTGAAAGCGGGACCGTGGGCTTAGATACGCAGTATTTT CASSESGTVGLDTQYF
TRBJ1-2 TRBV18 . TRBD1 TGTGCCAGCTCTGAGGGACAGGGCGACTATGGCTACACCTTC CASSEGQGDYGYTF
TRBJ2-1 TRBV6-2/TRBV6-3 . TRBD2 TGTGCCAGCAGTTACGGGGGGAGGGCCAATGAGCAGTTCTTC CASSYGGRANEQFF
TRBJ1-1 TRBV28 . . TGTGCCAGCAGCTTGCCTGGAATGGGGGCCCAAGGAGCTTTCTTT CASSLPGMGAQGAFF
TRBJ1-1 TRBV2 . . TGTGCCAGCAGTTTTCGACAGAAGAACACTGAAGCTTTCTTT CASSFRQKNTEAFF
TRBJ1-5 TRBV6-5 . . TGTGCCAGCAGTTACTCTTATAGCAATCAGCCCCAGCATTTT CASSYSYSNQPQHF
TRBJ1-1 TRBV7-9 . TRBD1 TGTGCCAGCAGGTTCCGGGACAGGGCTGGGAGGACTGAAGCTTTCTTT CASRFRDRAGRTEAFF
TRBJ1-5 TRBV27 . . TGTGCCAGCAGTTTTGGAACAGGGAGGGATCAGCCCCAGCATTTT CASSFGTGRDQPQHF